The 20 T cell receptor beta chains reported below all come from one sample, sequenced in a study of shared clonotypes between healthy human individuals. Positively selected for CCR7, the CD45RO-negative cells used as naive CD8 cells excluded terminally differentiated effector memory CD45RA+ cells. Sequenced by immunoSEQ multiplex PCR; TCRdb stores in-frame clones only, minus some. The sample holds more than 2 million clones, 80% to 95% seen once. Sequencing input: naive CD8+ T cells from PBMCs. These receptors came from a man between 18 and 35 years old in good health. Some clones in this sample may be carry-over from other donors' samples.

A single count supports this clone. The chain links TRBV6-1 to TRBJ2-4; 12 nucleotides line up with TRBD2. The V segment lost 6 bases and the J segment 9 bases; nucleotides outside the gene matches: 9. Germline-derived CDR1 and CDR2 are MNHNS and SASEGT. This CDR3 comprises 15 residues. The CDR3 bases are TGTGCCAGCAGCCCCGGGACTAGCGGGTTCGGCATTCAGTACTTC. This translates into CASSPGTSGFGIQYF.

This chain uses TRBV6-6 with TRBJ2-7; D perhaps matches TRBD2 (6 bases). Trimming removed 5 bases from V and 4 bases from J, with 18 bases in between. Germline CDR1 is MNHNY and CDR2 is SVGAGI (reference sequence). CDR3 length equals 15 residues. The CDR3 DNA reads TGTGCCAGCAGTCCAAGCGGGCGGTCCTCTTACGAGCAGTACTTC. Amino acids: CASSPSGRSSYEQYF.

The chain links TRBV11-2 to TRBJ2-7; possibly TRBD2 for D (6 bases). Germline V lookup: CDR1 SGHAT, CDR2 FQNNGV. The CDR3 loop spans 17 amino acids. Deletions cut 1 base from V and 3 bases from J, with 19 bases between. The CDR3 loop is CASSLAPRLLAHYEQYF. The CDR3 nucleotides are TGTGCCAGCAGCTTAGCTCCTCGACTACTAGCTCACTACGAGCAGTACTTC.

The V and J genes are TRBV5-6 and TRBJ2-7, with 9 positions matching TRBD1. The V and J ends lost 5 bases and 6 bases, in that order; junction bases with no gene match: 12. This CDR3 spans 15 amino acids. The germline V gene encodes CDR1 SGHDT and CDR2 YYEEEE. The CDR3 DNA is TGTGCCAGCAGGGATACTCCGGGACAGGGCGGCGAGCAGTACTTC. It specifies CASRDTPGQGGEQYF. Full variable domain (rest looked up from reference TRBV5-6 and TRBJ2-7): DAGVTQSPTHLIKTRGQQVTLRCSPKSGHDTVSWYQQALGQGPQFIFQYYEEEERQRGNFPDRFSGHQFPNYSSELNVNALLLGDSALYLCASRDTPGQGGEQYFGPGTRLTVT.

To note about this clone: The same CDR3 also results from other DNA sequences found in this sample. The chain employs TRBV4-3 and TRBJ2-7, with D perhaps TRBD2 (5 bases). The CDR3 is made up of 13 amino acids. The germline V gene encodes CDR1 LGHNA and CDR2 YSLEER. Between the trimmed V and J ends, which lost 0 bases and 3 bases, there was a span of 6 bases. The CDR3 loop is CASSQDRDYEQYF. The CDR3 nucleotides read TGCGCCAGCAGCCAAGATCGGGACTACGAGCAGTACTTC.

J is TRBJ2-7 and V is TRBV4-1; TRBD1 aligns across 8 bases. Germline CDR1 is MGHRA and CDR2 is YSYEKL. This CDR3 spans 14 amino acids. Trimming took 3 bases from V and 5 from J; bases not matched to a gene: 6. This CDR3 reads CASSQAGGGDEQYF. The CDR3 nucleotides read TGCGCCAGCAGCCAGGCAGGGGGCGGCGACGAGCAGTACTTC.

The chain is built from TRBV11-2 and TRBJ1-1, with D possibly being TRBD1 (6 bases). The CDR3 is 15 residues long. Germline CDR1 SGHAT, CDR2 FQNNGV. The ends were cut back, 0 bases at V and 6 bases at J, with 14 bases in the middle. CDR3 in DNA: TGTGCCAGCAGCTTAGATAGGGGACAACTACCTGAAGCTTTCTTT. As protein: CASSLDRGQLPEAFF.

The V and J genes are TRBV7-9 and TRBJ2-7; the D is unclear. Germline-derived CDR1 and CDR2 are SEHNR and FQNEAQ (reference sequence). Trimming left V 5 bases short and J 6 bases short, with 8 bases between. This CDR3 comprises 11 residues. The CDR3 protein is CASSMGVEQYF. CDR3 DNA: TGTGCCAGCAGCATGGGCGTCGAGCAGTACTTC. Full variable domain (remainder filled in from reference TRBV7-9 and TRBJ2-7): DTGVSQNPRHKITKRGQNVTFRCDPISEHNRLYWYRQTLGQGPEFLTYFQNEAQLEKSRLLSDRFSAERPKGSFSTLEIQRTEQGDSAMYLCASSMGVEQYFGPGTRLTVT.

J is TRBJ2-3 and V is TRBV10-2; D call uncertain. The germline gives CDR1 WSHSY, CDR2 SAAADI. The CDR3 spans 17 residues. The V end lost 2 bases, the J end lost 3 bases, and 18 bases lay between the germline ends. The CDR3 spells CASSEGSGPSVTDTQYF. The CDR3 DNA sequence: TGCGCCAGCAGTGAGGGAAGTGGCCCCTCGGTTACAGATACGCAGTATTTT.

The genes are TRBV7-8 and TRBJ2-7; maybe TRBD2 (7 bases). The CDR3 is made up of 15 amino acids. The germline V and J ends were trimmed by 5 bases and 1 base, with 15 bases remaining between them. From germline, CDR1 is SGHVS and CDR2 FQNEAQ. CDR3 sequence (DNA): TGTGCCAGCAGCGGGAGAGGGGGGGGATCCTACGAGCAGTACTTC. The encoded protein is CASSGRGGGSYEQYF.

The genes are TRBV6-5 and TRBJ2-3, with no clear D. CDR3 size: 13 residues. Germline V CDR1 and CDR2: MNHEY, SVGAGI. Trimming cost V 8 bases and J 0 bases, with 9 bases left between them. The CDR3 protein is CASWTTSTDTQYF. CDR3 coding DNA: TGTGCCAGCTGGACGACTAGCACAGATACGCAGTATTTT.

The J gene is TRBJ1-5, the V gene TRBV9; D gene ambiguous. V was cut by 2 bases and J by 7 bases, with 10 bases left in between. Germline V lookup: CDR1 SGDLS, CDR2 YYNGEE. This CDR3 is built from 13 residues. The CDR3 region has the DNA TGTGCCAGCAGCGTGACTCCTAGCCAGCCCCAGCATTTT. Its translation is CASSVTPSQPQHF.

The chain links TRBV30 to TRBJ2-3, with D maybe TRBD1 (5 bases). The CDR3 covers 16 residues. V lost 0 bases, J lost 3 bases, and 16 bases lay in between. The V gene's germline CDR1 is GTSNPN and CDR2 SVGIG (reference sequence). CDR3 bases: TGTGCCTGGAGTGTACTTGAGACAGACCAGACAGATACGCAGTATTTT. Its translation: CAWSVLETDQTDTQYF. The entire variable domain, with the rest obtained from reference TRBV30 and TRBJ2-3, is as follows: SQTIHQWPATLVQPVGSPLSLECTVEGTSNPNLYWYRQAAGRGLQLLFYSVGIGQISSEVPQNLSASRPQDRQFILSSKKLLLSDSGFYLCAWSVLETDQTDTQYFGPGTRLTVL.

The rearrangement uses TRBV7-9 and TRBJ1-2; no clear D. The CDR3 length is 16 residues. Per germline, CDR1 SEHNR and CDR2 FQNEAQ (reference sequence). Deletions cut 0 bases from V and 2 bases from J, with 13 bases between. DNA of the CDR3: TGTGCCAGCAGCTTAGCGTTGGCAGAGAGAAACTATGGCTACACCTTC. Translation: CASSLALAERNYGYTF.

CDR3 sequence (DNA): TGTGCCAGCAGCCAAGATATTGGGACGGCCAACTACGAGCAGTACTTC. Translation gives CASSQDIGTANYEQYF. The chain combines TRBV4-2 with TRBJ2-7; perhaps D is TRBD1 or TRBD2 (5 bases each). This CDR3 has 16 residues. In germline, CDR1 is LGHNA, CDR2 YNFKEQ. Trimming stripped 0 bases from V and 3 bases from J, with 15 bases between.

This sequence joins TRBV10-3 and TRBJ1-1; TRBD1 matches 8 bases. Trimming took 9 bases from V and 4 from J; bases not matched to a gene: 7. CDR3 length: 13 residues. Per the germline V gene, CDR1 is ENHRY and CDR2 is SYGVKD. The CDR3 spells CAIRQGFPTEAFF. Written as DNA, the CDR3 is TGTGCCATTAGACAGGGGTTCCCCACTGAAGCTTTCTTT.

The V gene is TRBV29-1, the J gene TRBJ2-7, with 7 bases lining up with TRBD2. J gave up 0 bases and V 5 bases, and 4 bases lay outside the gene matches. Germline CDR1 reads SQVTM; CDR2 reads ANQGSEA. There are 13 residues in the CDR3. The CDR3: CSVLASGSYEQYF. CDR3 DNA: TGCAGCGTTCTGGCTAGCGGCTCCTACGAGCAGTACTTC.

The rearrangement links TRBV6-1 to TRBJ1-5; no firm D call. V lost 5 bases to trimming and J lost 7 bases, with 6 bases between them. The germline CDR1 and CDR2 sequences are MNHNS and SASEGT. This CDR3 has 11 amino acids. CDR3 in DNA: TGTGCCAGCAGTACGGGGCAGCCCCAGCATTTT. This sequence encodes CASSTGQPQHF.

This clone showed up just once. This chain joins TRBV7-9 and TRBJ2-1, with D possibly matching TRBD2 (6 bases). This CDR3 is built from 11 residues. V was shortened by 1 base and J by 14 bases, with 9 bases between the two germline ends. The V gene's germline CDR1 is SEHNR and CDR2 FQNEAQ (reference sequence). The CDR3 spells CASSLGTGEFF. The CDR3 DNA follows: TGTGCCAGCAGCTTAGGGACGGGGGAGTTCTTC. The entire variable domain, with the rest obtained from reference TRBV7-9 and TRBJ2-1, is as follows: DTGVSQNPRHKITKRGQNVTFRCDPISEHNRLYWYRQTLGQGPEFLTYFQNEAQLEKSRLLSDRFSAERPKGSFSTLEIQRTEQGDSAMYLCASSLGTGEFFGPGTRLTVL.

J is TRBJ2-7 and V is TRBV10-2; D is undetermined. The germline V and J ends were trimmed by 1 base and 6 bases, with 10 bases remaining between them. CDR1 and CDR2 (germline): WSHSY, SAAADI. This CDR3 has 13 residues. The DNA for the CDR3 is TGCGCCAGCAGTGAGTTTAGGCGGATCGAGCAGTACTTC. It yields the protein CASSEFRRIEQYF.